The source of this TCR beta chain is a study of regulatory T cells in long-lasting Graves disease. General study findings and limits: Persistent Graves' patients showed reduced TCR diversity versus newly diagnosed patients.

CDR3 length: 13 amino acids. Germline V gene sequence: CDR1 SNHLY, CDR2 FYNNEI. Trimming pared 7 bases from V and 3 bases from J, leaving 7 bases between. Sequencing libraries for TCR beta were prepared with iRepertoire HTBI primers and Arm-PCR of CDR3 regions. TCRdb re-called the multiplex PCR reads with MiXCR, one entry per CDR3 protein. This table has roughly 430,000 distinct CDR3 sequences, roughly a fifth appearing once. This clonotype was seen many times. Its specificity is unknown. Time point noted: persistent/refractory GD, antithyroid drugs over 5 years with positive TRAb. Extracted PBMC RNA gave rise to the TCR library.

The clonotype originates from a female donor with Graves disease. Sequenced here: peripheral blood mononuclear cells (PBMCs), sampled when the disease was refractory, from a patient treated with antithyroid drugs. The chain employs TRBV2 and TRBJ2-6; no reliable D call. CDR3 in DNA: TGTGCCAGCACTCCCATTGGGGCCAACGTCCTGACTTTC. Translating gives CASTPIGANVLTF.